A single sample is the source of the 23 T cell receptor beta chains below, sequenced in a study of blood T cell repertoires in COVID-19. Some clones are missing from TCRdb's copy, which holds only in-frame ones; the method was immunoSEQ multiplex PCR. Here the sample spans roughly 300,000 clones, 83% being singletons. The sequencing sample was made of peripheral blood. All receptors come from a woman between 45 and 65 years old who had recovered from COVID-19.

V and J are TRBV7-3 and TRBJ2-1, with D unresolved. V shed 5 bases and J shed 9 bases, with 11 bases lying between them. This CDR3 contains 12 residues. CDR1 SGHTA and CDR2 FQGTGA come from the germline V gene. CDR3 amino acids: CASSPQPSEQFF. In nucleotides, the CDR3 is TGTGCCAGCAGCCCCCAACCTAGTGAGCAGTTCTTC.

In nucleotides, the CDR3 is TGTGCCAGCAGTTACCCCAGCGGGGGCGTACGAGGCACAGATACGCAGTATTTT. Translated: CASSYPSGGVRGTDTQYF. The V call is TRBV6-2 or TRBV6-3, the J call TRBJ2-3, with 8 bases lining up with TRBD2. Germline V gene data show CDR1 as MNHEY and CDR2 as SVGEGT. This CDR3 region has 18 residues. J lost 1 base, V lost 2 bases, and 11 bases had no gene match.

This chain links TRBV19 with TRBJ2-5; 11 bases are shared with TRBD2. V gave up 7 bases and J gave up 5 bases; unmatched junction bases: 9. The CDR3 is 15 amino acids. CDR1 and CDR2 (germline): LNHDA, SQIVND (reference sequence). DNA for the CDR3: TGTGCCAGTACTTCGCTAGCGGGGGGATCGGAGACCCAGTACTTC. Translation gives CASTSLAGGSETQYF.

The chain joins TRBV5-1 to TRBJ1-1; D is unclear. V was trimmed by 4 bases and J by 7 bases, leaving 11 bases between them. CDR1 and CDR2 from the germline V gene are SGHRS and YFSETQ. This CDR3 is built from 12 residues. The CDR3 here is CASSTGSNEAFF. CDR3 nucleotide sequence: TGCGCCAGCAGCACCGGGAGTAATGAAGCTTTCTTT. The full variable domain, in which reference TRBV5-1 and TRBJ1-1 provide the parts outside the CDR3, is KAGVTQTPRYLIKTRGQQVTLSCSPISGHRSVSWYQQTPGQGLQFLFEYFSETQRNKGNFPGRFSGRQFSNSRSEMNVSTLELGDSALYLCASSTGSNEAFFGQGTRLTVV.

The J gene is TRBJ1-5, the V gene TRBV4-1, with D possibly being TRBD1 (5 bases). CDR3 length: 16 residues. Germline V gene sequence: CDR1 MGHRA, CDR2 YSYEKL. Trimming removed 0 bases from V and 5 bases from J, with 14 bases in between. CDR3 loop: CASSQETGGGDQPQHF. The CDR3 coding sequence is TGCGCCAGCAGCCAAGAAACGGGGGGTGGGGATCAGCCCCAGCATTTT.

The gene calls are TRBV6-5 and TRBJ2-7; the D gene is possibly TRBD2 (5 bases). Germline CDR1 is MNHEY and CDR2 is SVGAGI. This CDR3 contains 16 residues. The ends were cut back, 2 bases at V and 3 bases at J, with 17 bases in the middle. The CDR3 DNA is TGTGCCAGCAGTTACGGGAGACCTCCTGCTTACTACGAGCAGTACTTC. Encoded protein: CASSYGRPPAYYEQYF.

This rearrangement joins TRBV9 to TRBJ1-2; perhaps TRBD1 as D (6 bases). The V gene's germline CDR1 is SGDLS and CDR2 YYNGEE. The CDR3 covers 14 residues. V was shortened by 0 bases and J by 2 bases, with 8 bases between the two germline ends. CDR3 sequence reads: CASSVGTGNYGYTF. CDR3 in DNA: TGTGCCAGCAGCGTAGGAACAGGGAACTATGGCTACACCTTC. Using reference TRBV9 and TRBJ1-2 for the parts outside the CDR3, the full variable domain is DSGVTQTPKHLITATGQRVTLRCSPRSGDLSVYWYQQSLDQGLQFLIQYYNGEERAKGNILERFSAQQFPDLHSELNLSSLELGDSALYFCASSVGTGNYGYTFGSGTRLTVV.

J is TRBJ2-5 and V is TRBV7-7, with TRBD1 matching over 10 bases. The CDR3 is 15 amino acids. In germline, CDR1 is SSHAT, CDR2 FNYEAQ (reference sequence). V shed 5 bases, J shed 1 base, and the junction held 4 bases outside the gene matches. Here the CDR3 reads CASSQDRGVQETQYF. The CDR3 DNA reads as TGTGCCAGCAGCCAGGACAGGGGGGTCCAAGAGACCCAGTACTTC. Full variable domain (missing parts from reference TRBV7-7 and TRBJ2-5): GAGVSQSPRYKVTKRGQDVTLRCDPISSHATLYWYQQALGQGPEFLTYFNYEAQPDKSGLPSDRFSAERPEGSISTLTIQRTEQRDSAMYRCASSQDRGVQETQYFGPGTRLLVL.

This clone was picked up one time. The genes are TRBV30 and TRBJ1-1; TRBD1 matches 7 bases. This CDR3 is built from 14 residues. CDR1 GTSNPN and CDR2 SVGIG come from the germline V gene (reference sequence). Trimming cost V 3 bases and J 4 bases; bases outside gene matches: 8. CDR3: CAWRRRQGVTEAFF. The CDR3 DNA reads as TGTGCCTGGAGACGACGACAGGGTGTCACTGAAGCTTTCTTT.

This chain links TRBV28 with TRBJ2-7; 9 bases fit TRBD2. J lost 1 base, V lost 6 bases, and 4 bases had no gene match. CDR1 and CDR2 from the germline V gene are MDHEN and SYDVKM. This CDR3 is 14 amino acids long. The CDR3 loop is CASRVAGESYEQYF. The CDR3 bases are TGTGCCAGCAGGGTAGCGGGAGAGTCCTACGAGCAGTACTTC.

The V and J genes are TRBV7-2 and TRBJ2-7, with TRBD2 matching 7 bases. This CDR3 has 15 amino acids. V lost 7 bases and J lost 3; bases outside the gene matches: 12. Looked up from germline, CDR1 is SGHTA and CDR2 is FQGNSA. This chain's CDR3 is CASTPSGLTFYEQYF. Here the CDR3 DNA reads TGTGCCAGCACCCCATCGGGACTAACTTTCTACGAGCAGTACTTC.

V gene TRBV5-5 combines with J gene TRBJ1-3; D ambiguous. This CDR3 is 14 amino acids long. V was clipped by 2 bases and J by 3 bases, with 9 bases between them. Germline V gene sequence: CDR1 SGHKS, CDR2 YYEKEE (reference sequence). CDR3 in amino acids: CASSFGQLGNTIYF. The CDR3 DNA follows: TGTGCCAGCAGCTTTGGGCAACTTGGAAACACCATATATTTT.

This sequence joins TRBV27 and TRBJ1-3, with D unclear. The CDR3 runs 14 residues. The V gene's germline CDR1 is MNHEY and CDR2 SMNVEV (reference sequence). Between the trimmed V and J ends, which lost 4 bases and 1 base, there was a span of 8 bases. The CDR3 sequence is CASSSHGSGNTIYF. The CDR3 DNA follows: TGTGCCAGCAGTTCCCACGGGTCTGGAAACACCATATATTTT.

The V call is TRBV5-1, the J call TRBJ2-5; 7 bases fit TRBD2. Germline CDR1 and CDR2: SGHRS and YFSETQ. Losses at the gene ends were 3 bases for V and 2 bases for J; bases not matched to a gene: 7. The CDR3 totals 15 residues. CDR3 nucleotides: TGCGCCAGCAGCTCCGGGACTAAAAAACAAGAGACCCAGTACTTC. The encoded protein is CASSSGTKKQETQYF.

This clone was observed a handful of times. The V and J genes are TRBV7-2 and TRBJ1-2; 9 bases line up with TRBD1. V lost 4 bases to trimming and J lost 4 bases; unmatched junction nucleotides: 7. CDR1 is SGHTA and CDR2 is FQGNSA in the germline V gene. This CDR3 is built from 15 residues. The CDR3 DNA follows: TGTGCCAGCAGCTCCGGAACAGGGGGCGTCTATGGCTACACCTTC. It translates to CASSSGTGGVYGYTF.

The chain combines TRBV6-6 with TRBJ1-3; D gene unclear. V lost 6 bases, J lost 1 base, and 7 bases lay in between. The CDR3 runs 13 residues. Germline loops: CDR1 MNHNY, CDR2 SVGAGI (reference sequence). CDR3 protein: CASSLGSGNTIYF. DNA for the CDR3: TGTGCCAGCAGCCTCGGGTCTGGAAACACCATATATTTT.

This clone was seen a single time. This chain joins TRBV5-4 and TRBJ2-2; D is tentatively TRBD1 or TRBD2 (7 bases each). There are 15 residues in the CDR3. CDR1 is SGHNT and CDR2 is YYREEE in the germline V gene (reference sequence). The germline V and J ends were trimmed by 7 bases and 4 bases, with 17 bases remaining between them. The CDR3 here is CASALGGGSTGELFF. In DNA form, the CDR3 reads TGTGCCAGCGCCTTGGGAGGGGGCTCCACCGGGGAGCTGTTTTTT.

The chain employs TRBV7-2 and TRBJ2-7; TRBD2 matches at 7 bases. Germline-derived CDR1 and CDR2 are SGHTA and FQGNSA. The junction had 5 bases not matched to a gene; V was cut back by 7 bases and J by 2 bases. The CDR3 has 13 amino acids. CDR3 in amino acids: CASTFSGTYEQYF. The CDR3 DNA is TGTGCCAGCACATTCAGCGGGACCTACGAGCAGTACTTC.

The CDR3 nucleotides read TGTGCCAGCAGCCGCGGGGGGACAGATACGCAGTATTTT. Its protein product is CASSRGGTDTQYF. This rearrangement joins TRBV7-3 to TRBJ2-3; TRBD2 matches 8 bases. The CDR3 length is 13 residues. From germline, CDR1 is SGHTA and CDR2 FQGTGA. Germline trimming cut 5 bases from V and 3 bases from J; bases unmatched to any gene: 1. Full variable domain (rest looked up from reference TRBV7-3 and TRBJ2-3): GAGVSQTPSNKVTEKGKYVELRCDPISGHTALYWYRQSLGQGPEFLIYFQGTGAADDSGLPNDRFFAVRPEGSVSTLKIQRTERGDSAVYLCASSRGGTDTQYFGPGTRLTVL.

The chain carries TRBV6-5 and TRBJ1-2; D gene uncertain. The ends were cut back, 8 bases at V and 1 base at J, with 11 bases in the middle. Germline CDR1 reads MNHEY; CDR2 reads SVGAGI. The CDR3 sequence is 13 residues long. The CDR3 protein is CASGQADNYGYTF. In DNA form, the CDR3 reads TGTGCCAGCGGGCAGGCAGATAACTATGGCTACACCTTC.

This clone was seen only a few times. The V and J genes are TRBV5-1 and TRBJ1-2, with TRBD1 matching over 7 bases. J gave up 6 bases and V 0 bases, and 5 bases lay outside the gene matches. The V gene's germline CDR1 is SGHRS and CDR2 YFSETQ. The CDR3 totals 14 residues. The CDR3 sequence is CASSLVTGEDGYTF. For the CDR3, the DNA is TGCGCCAGCAGCTTGGTCACAGGGGAGGATGGCTACACCTTC.

V usage is TRBV5-1 and J usage is TRBJ1-4; unclear D gene. The germline V and J ends were trimmed by 1 base and 4 bases, with 8 bases remaining between them. The CDR3 totals 14 residues. Germline V gene data show CDR1 as SGHRS and CDR2 as YFSETQ. The CDR3 coding sequence is TGCGCCAGCAGCTTGACATTGTTTAATGAAAAACTGTTTTTT. Protein product: CASSLTLFNEKLFF.

V usage is TRBV4-2 and J usage is TRBJ2-7; a weak D match, TRBD1 (5 bases). Per germline, CDR1 LGHNA and CDR2 YNFKEQ. The CDR3 extends over 14 amino acids. The germline V and J ends were trimmed by 3 bases and 3 bases, with 12 bases remaining between them. The CDR3, as DNA: TGTGCCAGCAGCCAGAAACAGGATTTCTACGAGCAGTACTTC. Translation: CASSQKQDFYEQYF.